The source of this T cell receptor (beta chain) is a study of CD8+ T cells in alopecia areata. Across the study: Twice daily, treated patients received 5 to 10 mg of oral tofacitinib.

RNA was isolated and reverse transcribed to cDNA, the sequencing template. Sequencing used immunoSEQ multiplex PCR; TCRdb keeps in-frame clones, though not all of them. Of over 150,000 clones listed, roughly three fifths are singletons. The sample's treatment: oral pan-JAK inhibitor, 5-10 mg twice daily. Trimming took off 4 bases at V and 4 bases at J, with 13 bases between the two ends. CDR1 is SGHNT and CDR2 is YYREEE in the germline V gene (reference sequence). The CDR3 is 14 residues long. J is TRBJ2-3 and V is TRBV5-4; possible D gene TRBD2, 6 bases. The clonotype comes from a human donor with alopecia areata. Here the sequenced sample was CD4+ T cells sorted from blood, taken at week 4, from a patient treated with tofacitinib. CDR3 sequence: CASSIREAADTQYF. CDR3 nucleotides: TGTGCCAGCAGCATAAGGGAGGCTGCAGATACGCAGTATTTT.